The 3 T cell receptor beta chains given below trace back to one sample, sequenced in a study of blood T cell repertoires in COVID-19. Assay used: immunoSEQ multiplex PCR; TCRdb lists only in-frame clones, some missing. The repertoire holds some 180,000 clones, with 84% as singletons. Sequenced: peripheral blood. The receptor set was obtained from a man aged 70 or older with active or convalescent COVID-19.

The chain carries TRBV19 and TRBJ2-1, with D possibly being TRBD1 (5 bases). The CDR3 length is 12 residues. Germline assignment: CDR1 LNHDA and CDR2 SQIVND (reference sequence). The V gene lost 8 bases and the J gene lost 6 bases, with 11 bases spanning the gap. The CDR3 reads CASVGESNEQFF. CDR3 in DNA: TGTGCCAGTGTAGGGGAATCCAATGAGCAGTTCTTC.

The chain couples TRBV5-6 to TRBJ1-1, with D uncertain. The CDR3 has 16 residues. Germline loops: CDR1 SGHDT, CDR2 YYEEEE. Trimming pared 0 bases from V and 2 bases from J, leaving 14 bases between. The CDR3 DNA reads as TGTGCCAGCAGCTTGGAGAGGGCGGAATTTAACACTGAAGCTTTCTTT. This codes for CASSLERAEFNTEAFF.

The chain links TRBV5-8 to TRBJ2-3; D not resolved. Germline loops: CDR1 SGHTS, CDR2 YDEGEE. The length of the CDR3 is 12 residues. Trimming removed 4 bases from V and 6 bases from J, with 9 bases in between. In nucleotides, the CDR3 is TGTGCCAGCAGCGCGATCGGTGATACGCAGTATTTT. Amino acid sequence: CASSAIGDTQYF.